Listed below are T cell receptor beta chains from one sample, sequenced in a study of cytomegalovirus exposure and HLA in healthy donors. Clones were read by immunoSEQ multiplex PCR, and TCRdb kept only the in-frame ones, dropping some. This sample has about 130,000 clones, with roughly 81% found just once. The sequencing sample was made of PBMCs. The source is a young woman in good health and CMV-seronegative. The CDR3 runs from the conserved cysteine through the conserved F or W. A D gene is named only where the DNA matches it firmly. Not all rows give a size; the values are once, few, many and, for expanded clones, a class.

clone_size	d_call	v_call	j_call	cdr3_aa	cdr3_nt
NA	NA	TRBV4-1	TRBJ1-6	CASSQDRPGHSPLHF	TGCGCCAGCAGCCAAGATAGGCCAGGGCACTCACCCCTCCACTTT
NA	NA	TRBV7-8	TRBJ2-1	CASSNGQHGIYNEQFF	TGTGCCAGCAGCAACGGACAGCACGGGATATACAATGAGCAGTTCTTC
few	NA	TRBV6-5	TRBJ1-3	CASSEVLRNTIYF	TGTGCCAGCAGTGAGGTACTAAGAAACACCATATATTTT
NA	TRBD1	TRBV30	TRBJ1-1	CAWSADRGHTEAFF	TGTGCCTGGAGTGCTGACAGGGGACACACTGAAGCTTTCTTT
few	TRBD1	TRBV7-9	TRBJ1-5	CSSSPWTGLNQPQHF	TGTTCCAGCAGCCCCTGGACAGGGCTTAATCAGCCCCAGCATTTT
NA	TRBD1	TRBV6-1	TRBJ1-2	CASSELGGQGGYTF	TGTGCCAGCAGTGAACTGGGCGGACAGGGCGGCTACACCTTC
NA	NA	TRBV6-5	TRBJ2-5	CASSYSRAQETQYF	TGTGCCAGCAGTTACTCTCGAGCCCAAGAGACCCAGTACTTC
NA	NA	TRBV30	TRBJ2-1	CAWSALNEQFF	TGTGCCTGGAGTGCCCTCAATGAGCAGTTCTTC
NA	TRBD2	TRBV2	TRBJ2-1	CASLARGMAFF	TGTGCCAGCCTGGCGCGGGGGATGGCGTTCTTC
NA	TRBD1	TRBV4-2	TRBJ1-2	CASSQRDRENGYTF	TGTGCCAGCAGCCAGCGGGACAGGGAAAATGGCTACACCTTC
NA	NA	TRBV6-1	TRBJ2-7	CASSESHYEQYF	TGTGCCAGCAGTGAGTCACACTACGAGCAGTACTTC
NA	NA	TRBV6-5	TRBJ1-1	CASRNEVTEAFF	TGTGCCAGCAGGAATGAGGTAACTGAAGCTTTCTTT
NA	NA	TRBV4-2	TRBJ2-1	CASSQESGSSYNEQFF	TGTGCCAGCAGCCAAGAGTCCGGGAGCTCCTACAATGAGCAGTTCTTC
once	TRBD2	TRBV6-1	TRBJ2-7	CASSVGAAGGPYEQYF	TGTGCCAGCAGTGTAGGGGCGGCGGGAGGGCCCTACGAGCAGTACTTC
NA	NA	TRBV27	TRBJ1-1	CASSLFGGEGTEAFF	TGTGCCAGCAGTTTATTTGGGGGGGAAGGGACTGAAGCTTTCTTT
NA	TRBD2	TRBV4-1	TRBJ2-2	CASSQDTPSGRFWELFF	TGCGCCAGCAGCCAAGATACCCCTAGCGGGAGATTCTGGGAGCTGTTTTTT
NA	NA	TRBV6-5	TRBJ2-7	CASSYSWAAGYEQYF	TGTGCCAGCAGTTACTCATGGGCCGCGGGTTACGAGCAGTACTTC
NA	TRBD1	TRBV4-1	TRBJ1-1	CASSQGQGYTEAFF	TGCGCCAGCAGCCAGGGACAGGGCTACACTGAAGCTTTCTTT